A selection of T cell receptor beta chains follows, all from one sample in a study of T cell changes during pregnancy in multiple sclerosis. The method was immunoSEQ multiplex PCR; TCRdb's version includes in-frame clones alone and lacks a portion of them. The sample includes about 54,000 clones, 80% to 95% seen only once; the top ten take more than 0.9%. Sequences were derived from peripheral blood, sampled after pregnancy. The receptors come from a female donor in good health, enrolled as a control in a pregnancy study. CDR3s leave out the opening cysteine and the closing phenylalanine or tryptophan. A clone size is listed for some rows: how often the clone was seen (once, few, many), or a class if it is expanded.

-,TRBV19,ASSIWAGRSQETQY
-,TRBV6-5,ASIAYRGSEQY
-,TRBV19,ASSLGTGDFYGYT
-,TRBV7-9,ASSPGTGYGYT
-,TRBV6-1,ASELTGNNSPLH
-,TRBV2,ASRGTGVSYYGNTIY
-,TRBV5-6,ASRPDRDTEAF
-,TRBV10-3,AISESRSGNQPQH
-,TRBV10-3,AISEKGTPNYGYT
-,TRBV27,ASSLRTDNEKLF
-,TRBV5-1,ASSLDRGREQY
-,TRBV6-5,ATPQGGGNYGYT
-,TRBV21-1,ASSKDYDVGGYGYT
-,TRBV5-8,ASSHGLISNQPQH
-,TRBV6-5,ASSYSGTDYGYT
-,TRBV7-9,ASSLAQGDGYT
-,TRBV12-5,ASGGDSLNYGYT
-,TRBV10-3,AIKDRVNTEAF
-,TRBV6-5,ASSYSGQGYTEAF
few,TRBV6-6,ASSPGTNYGYT
-,TRBV4-1,ASSQDGATSGGYEQY
-,TRBV7-8,ASSPQDSSYGYT
-,TRBV5-4,ASSLTASYGYT
-,TRBV6-4,ASSERGPYSHTGELF
-,TRBV6-6,ASSSISSGNADTQY
-,TRBV5-1,ASSLRQVWTDTQY
-,TRBV30,AWGGPSGEAF
once,TRBV13,ASNLNGGVSYNEQF
-,TRBV7-9,ASSLRAGVNTEAF
once,TRBV2,ASSEVRGPYGEQF
once,TRBV9,ASSVGLRGQETQY
-,TRBV18,ASSPVGTGSTQY
-,TRBV14,ASRMRLAPTGELF
once,TRBV6-5,ASSYGLAGAGEKLF
-,TRBV18,ASSPEEGNYNEQF
-,TRBV28,ASSSGGETQY
-,TRBV14,ASSRPASSYNEQF
-,TRBV29-1,SVDSGGYT